The 20 T cell receptor beta chains given below trace back to one sample, sequenced in a study of breast tumors, draining lymph nodes, adjacent tissues. One entry per CDR3 protein results from TCRdb running MiXCR on the multiplex PCR reads. Of approximately 100,000 distinct CDR3 sequences listed, 21% are singletons. Samples came from axillary lymph nodes draining the breast cancer. The specimen sequenced was axillary lymph node tissue. These receptors were collected from a female donor with breast cancer. Some clones in this sample may be carry-over from other donors' samples.

The table lists this clonotype with a few counts. This chain connects TRBV10-2 to TRBJ1-1; tentative D call: TRBD1 (5 bases). CDR1 and CDR2 (germline): WSHSY, SAAADI. V shed 3 bases and J shed 7 bases, with 12 bases lying between them. The CDR3 runs to 13 residues. CDR3 in DNA: TGCGCCAGCAGTGAATTTCGACAGTATGAAGCTTTCTTT. Amino acids: CASSEFRQYEAFF.

The sample holds many counts of this clonotype. The chain combines TRBV29-1 with TRBJ1-4, with a tentative D call TRBD1 (5 bases). The germline V gene has CDR1 SQVTM and CDR2 ANQGSEA. The CDR3 has 13 amino acids. The ends were cut back, 4 bases at V and 6 bases at J, with 12 bases in the middle. The CDR3 protein is CSVGAGGDEKLFF. CDR3 coding DNA: TGCAGCGTTGGGGCCGGGGGGGATGAAAAACTGTTTTTT.

This clonotype showed up many times. The chain links TRBV6-1 to TRBJ2-5; a weak D match, TRBD1 (6 bases). The CDR3 loop spans 16 amino acids. Germline CDR1 and CDR2: MNHNS and SASEGT. The V and J ends lost 5 bases and 1 base respectively, with 17 bases between them. In DNA, the CDR3 is TGTGCCAGCAGTCGTCGGACAGCAACCTTCCAAGAGACCCAGTACTTC. This gives the protein CASSRRTATFQETQYF.

With respect to this clonotype: A clone one base away is much larger, so this may be a read error. V is TRBV19 and J is TRBJ1-4, with D unclear. The germline CDR1 and CDR2 sequences are LNHDA and SQIVND (reference sequence). CDR3 size: 12 residues. Trimming took 10 bases from V and 8 from J, leaving 14 bases between them. The CDR3 coding sequence is TGTGCCAATATGGGGAGTACCGAAAAACTGTTTTTT. Translated: CANMGSTEKLFF.

About this clonotype: Since a much larger clone is just one base distant, this may be a read error. The chain recombines TRBV20-1 with TRBJ1-2; 8 nucleotides match TRBD1. The germline CDR1 and CDR2 sequences are DFQATT and SNEGSKA (reference sequence). V lost 6 bases and J lost 7; bases outside the gene matches: 7. This CDR3 is 12 amino acids long. In DNA form, the CDR3 reads TGCAGTGCCAAGGAGACAGGGGCTGGCTACACCTTC. It translates to CSAKETGAGYTF.

This clonotype appeared many times. This sequence joins TRBV6-5 and TRBJ1-2; D remains ambiguous. This CDR3 is built from 16 residues. Per the germline V gene, CDR1 is MNHEY and CDR2 is SVGAGI. V gave up 6 bases and J gave up 0 bases, with 17 bases separating them. CDR3 DNA sequence: TGTGCCAGCAGCTACAAGCGACAAACACCTAACTATGGCTACACCTTC. This encodes CASSYKRQTPNYGYTF.

In its sample, this clonotype was seen many times. This chain's CDR3 is CASSFAAGPGYEQYF. CDR3 sequence (DNA): TGCGCCAGCAGCTTCGCAGCAGGCCCCGGGTACGAGCAGTACTTC. The V gene is TRBV5-1, the J gene TRBJ2-7; D is unclear. The germline gives CDR1 SGHRS, CDR2 YFSETQ. Trimming stripped 2 bases from V and 4 bases from J, with 16 bases between. The CDR3 is 15 amino acids.

This clonotype has a count of ten or more. J is TRBJ1-4 and V is TRBV5-1, with unresolved D. Between the trimmed V and J ends, which lost 0 bases and 10 bases, there was a span of 4 bases. CDR1 and CDR2 from the germline V gene are SGHRS and YFSETQ. There are 11 residues in the CDR3. As DNA, the CDR3 is TGCGCCAGCAGCTTGGACGGAAAACTGTTTTTT. Translation gives CASSLDGKLFF.

The chain recombines TRBV6-1 with TRBJ2-6; 8 bases line up with TRBD1. The CDR3 totals 17 residues. V was clipped by 4 bases and J by 3 bases; unmatched bases: 8. CDR1 is MNHNS and CDR2 is SASEGT in the germline V gene. The CDR3 region has the DNA TGTGCCAGCAGTGTAGGGACAGGAATAAGTGGGGCCAACGTCCTGACTTTC. This gives the protein CASSVGTGISGANVLTF.

This clonotype was counted many times. The chain has TRBV7-2 and TRBJ1-3; no definite D call. The V gene's germline CDR1 is SGHTA and CDR2 FQGNSA. V shed 3 bases and J shed 4 bases, with 13 bases lying between them. This CDR3 is built from 15 residues. The CDR3 coding sequence is TGTGCCAGCAGCTTTTTCCTCCCTAACGGAAACACCATATATTTT. It translates to CASSFFLPNGNTIYF.

This clonotype was seen at least ten times. This chain's CDR3 is CATSGGYNEQFF. CDR3 bases: TGTGCCACCTCAGGAGGCTACAATGAGCAGTTCTTC. This chain connects TRBV24-1 to TRBJ2-1, with D perhaps TRBD2 (5 bases). Germline lookup yields CDR1 KGHDR and CDR2 SFDVKD. V lost 9 bases to trimming and J lost 3 bases, with 8 bases between them. This CDR3 has 12 amino acids.

Many counts were recorded for this clonotype. V usage is TRBV11-2 and J usage is TRBJ2-5; TRBD2 matches at 12 bases. The V and J ends lost 6 bases and 4 bases, in that order; junction bases with no gene match: 9. The CDR3 contains 16 residues. Germline CDR1 reads SGHAT; CDR2 reads FQNNGV. The CDR3 sequence is CASRPGLAGSRETQYF. The CDR3 DNA sequence: TGTGCCAGCAGACCCGGACTAGCGGGAAGTAGAGAGACCCAGTACTTC.

On this clonotype: A much larger clone differs from this one at a single base, so this may be a read error. This chain connects TRBV2 to TRBJ1-5; no definite D call. V gave up 7 bases and J gave up 6 bases, with 10 bases separating them. Germline CDR1 SNHLY, CDR2 FYNNEI. This CDR3 is 12 amino acids long. The chain's CDR3 is CASKRVGQPQHF. In DNA, the CDR3 is TGTGCCAGCAAAAGGGTTGGTCAGCCCCAGCATTTT.

This clonotype was picked up a small number of times. This may arise from a read error, as a much more abundant clone is one base away. V is TRBV6-1 and J is TRBJ2-7; the D gene is possibly TRBD1 (6 bases). This CDR3 has 14 residues. CDR1 and CDR2 (germline): MNHNS, SASEGT. With 1 base removed from V and 6 bases from J, the gap between germline ends came to 13 bases. The CDR3 DNA reads as TGTGCCAGCAGTGAAGGAGGGGGTTTCCGCGAGCAGTACTTC. Translating gives CASSEGGGFREQYF.

This clonotype was detected many times. The chain uses TRBV5-4 and TRBJ1-2, with 7 bases identical to TRBD1. CDR3 size: 16 residues. The ends lost 3 bases at V and 5 bases at J; junction bases unmatched: 13. Germline V gene data show CDR1 as SGHNT and CDR2 as YYREEE (reference sequence). The DNA of the CDR3 is TGTGCCAGCAGCTCTGGACAGGAGGCACTAAAATATGGCTACACCTTC. This gives the protein CASSSGQEALKYGYTF.

The rearrangement joins TRBV27 to TRBJ2-3; 8 positions agree with TRBD2. CDR1 is MNHEY and CDR2 is SMNVEV in the germline V gene (reference sequence). The ends lost 11 bases at V and 6 bases at J; junction bases unmatched: 10. The CDR3 totals 13 residues. CDR3 nucleotide sequence: TGTGCCTGCCGCCGAGCGGGAGCGGATACGCAGTATTTT. Translated, it gives CACRRAGADTQYF.

This clonotype was seen ten or more times. The chain is built from TRBV19 and TRBJ1-5; D is ambiguous. The CDR3 runs 12 residues. V dropped 5 bases and J dropped 4 bases, with 6 bases sitting between them. The germline V gene encodes CDR1 LNHDA and CDR2 SQIVND (reference sequence). CDR3 DNA: TGTGCCAGTAGTCTACTTAATCAGCCCCAGCATTTT. It yields the protein CASSLLNQPQHF. The whole variable domain, remainder taken from reference TRBV19 and TRBJ1-5, is DGGITQSPKYLFRKEGQNVTLSCEQNLNHDAMYWYRQDPGQGLRLIYYSQIVNDFQKGDIAEGYSVSREKKESFPLTVTSAQKNPTAFYLCASSLLNQPQHFGDGTRLSIL.

This clonotype was found many times. The rearrangement joins TRBV12-3 or TRBV12-4 to TRBJ1-5, with D tentatively TRBD1 (6 bases). The CDR3 covers 15 residues. V gave up 1 base and J gave up 4 bases, with 11 bases separating them. CDR3 nucleotide sequence: TGTGCCAGCAGTTTAGAAGGGGGTAGGAATCAGCCCCAGCATTTT. This sequence encodes CASSLEGGRNQPQHF.

Regarding this clonotype: This could be a read error, since a much larger clone is one nucleotide away. No conserved phenylalanine or tryptophan is present at the end of the CDR3, so a read error is the likely explanation. The rearrangement links TRBV20-1 to TRBJ2-7, with D tentatively TRBD1 (6 bases). V lost 0 bases, J lost 0 bases, and 12 bases lay in between. The CDR3 length is 15 residues. Germline V CDR1 and CDR2: DFQATT, SNEGSKA (reference sequence). The CDR3 DNA follows: TGCAGTGCTAGAGATCAACGAGGGGGCTCCTACGAGCAGTACCTC. It is translated as CSARDQRGGSYEQYL.

This clonotype has ten or more counts. DNA of the CDR3: TGCAGTGCTAGTCTACAGGGTTCTGGAAACACCATATATTTT. Protein sequence: CSASLQGSGNTIYF. The chain joins TRBV20-1 to TRBJ1-3, with D perhaps matching TRBD1 (6 bases). The CDR3 is made up of 14 amino acids. Per the germline V gene, CDR1 is DFQATT and CDR2 is SNEGSKA (reference sequence). Trimming removed 3 bases at V and 1 base at J, with 10 bases between.